This T cell receptor (beta chain) was identified in a study of blood T cell repertoires in COVID-19. As for the study in general: The origin of the acute and convalescent COVID-19 samples was the United States, Italy and Spain. Sources were T cells, B-cell-depleted T cells, or PBMCs; the material itself was cDNA or gDNA.

Original analysis: Nucleated cell counts were estimated from reference gene primer amplification. The method was immunoSEQ multiplex PCR; TCRdb's version includes in-frame clones alone and lacks a portion of them. V and J calls and clone size are those listed in that table; D and trimming were worked out from the DNA. The profile shows about 45,000 clones, approximately 90% of them singletons. The CDR3 length is 18 residues. Germline V gene data show CDR1 as SEHNR and CDR2 as FQNEAQ (reference sequence). The V and J ends lost 4 bases and 1 base, in that order; junction bases with no gene match: 9. The receptor's source is a human donor in a cohort sampled during active COVID-19. Specimen: peripheral blood. The chain is built from TRBV7-9 and TRBJ1-5, with 11 nucleotides matching TRBD1. The CDR3 sequence: CASSSGQGAGMSNQPQHF. CDR3 bases: TGTGCCAGCAGCTCCGGACAGGGGGCTGGTATGAGCAATCAGCCCCAGCATTTT.